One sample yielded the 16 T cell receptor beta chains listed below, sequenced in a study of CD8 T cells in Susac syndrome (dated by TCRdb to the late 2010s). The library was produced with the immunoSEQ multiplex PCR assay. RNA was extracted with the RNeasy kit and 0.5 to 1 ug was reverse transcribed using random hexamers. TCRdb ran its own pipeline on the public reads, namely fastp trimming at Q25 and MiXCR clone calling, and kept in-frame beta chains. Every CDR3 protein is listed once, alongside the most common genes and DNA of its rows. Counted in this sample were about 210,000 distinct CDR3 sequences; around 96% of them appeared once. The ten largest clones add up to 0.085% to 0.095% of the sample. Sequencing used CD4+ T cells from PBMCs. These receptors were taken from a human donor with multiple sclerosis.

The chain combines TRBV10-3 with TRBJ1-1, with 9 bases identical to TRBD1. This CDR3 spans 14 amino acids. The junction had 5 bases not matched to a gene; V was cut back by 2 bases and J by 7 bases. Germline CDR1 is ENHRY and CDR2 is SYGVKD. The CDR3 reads CAISERQGEFEAFF. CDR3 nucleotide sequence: TGTGCCATCAGTGAGCGACAGGGGGAATTTGAAGCTTTCTTT.

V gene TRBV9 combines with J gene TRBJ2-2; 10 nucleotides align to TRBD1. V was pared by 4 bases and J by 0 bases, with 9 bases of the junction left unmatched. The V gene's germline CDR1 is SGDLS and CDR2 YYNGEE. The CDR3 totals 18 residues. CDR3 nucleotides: TGTGCCAGCAGCCAAGTCCCGGGACAGGGGTCGAACACCGGGGAGCTGTTTTTT. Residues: CASSQVPGQGSNTGELFF.

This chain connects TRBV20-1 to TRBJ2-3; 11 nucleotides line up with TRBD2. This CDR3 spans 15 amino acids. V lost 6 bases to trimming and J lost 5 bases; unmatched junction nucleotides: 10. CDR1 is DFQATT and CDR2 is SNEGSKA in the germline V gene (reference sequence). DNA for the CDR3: TGCAGTGCCTTTCCAATAGCGGGGGGGCAAGATACGCAGTATTTT. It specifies CSAFPIAGGQDTQYF.

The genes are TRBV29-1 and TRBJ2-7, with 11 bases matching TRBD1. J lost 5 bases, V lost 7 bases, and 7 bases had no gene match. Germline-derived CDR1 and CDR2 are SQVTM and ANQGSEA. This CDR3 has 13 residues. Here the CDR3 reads CSALRDRGDEQYF. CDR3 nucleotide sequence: TGCAGCGCCCTCCGGGACAGGGGGGACGAGCAGTACTTC.

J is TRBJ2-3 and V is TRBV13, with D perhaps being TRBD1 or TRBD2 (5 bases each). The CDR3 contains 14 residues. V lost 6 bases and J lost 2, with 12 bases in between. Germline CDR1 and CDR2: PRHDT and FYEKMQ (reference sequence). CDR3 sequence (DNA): TGTGCCAGCAGGCCCCGGGGCTCCACAGATACGCAGTATTTT. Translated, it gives CASRPRGSTDTQYF.

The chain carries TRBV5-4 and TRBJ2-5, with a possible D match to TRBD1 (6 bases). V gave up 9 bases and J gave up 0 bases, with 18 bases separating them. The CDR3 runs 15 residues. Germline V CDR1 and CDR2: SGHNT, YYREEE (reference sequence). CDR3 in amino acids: CAISPLQGNQETQYF. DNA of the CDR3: TGTGCCATCTCTCCCCTACAGGGAAACCAAGAGACCCAGTACTTC.

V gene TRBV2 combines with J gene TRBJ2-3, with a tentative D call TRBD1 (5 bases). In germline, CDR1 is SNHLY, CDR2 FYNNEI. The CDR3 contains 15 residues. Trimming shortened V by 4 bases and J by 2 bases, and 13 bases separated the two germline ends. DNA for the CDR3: TGTGCCAGCAGTGTGGGCAGGGCTCCCACAGATACGCAGTATTTT. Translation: CASSVGRAPTDTQYF.

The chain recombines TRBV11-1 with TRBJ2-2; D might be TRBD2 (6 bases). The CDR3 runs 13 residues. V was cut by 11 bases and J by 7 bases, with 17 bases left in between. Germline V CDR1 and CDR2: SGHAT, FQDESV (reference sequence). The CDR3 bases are TGTGCCCTCAGCCGGGAGACGGTCGGGGAGCTGTTTTTT. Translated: CALSRETVGELFF.

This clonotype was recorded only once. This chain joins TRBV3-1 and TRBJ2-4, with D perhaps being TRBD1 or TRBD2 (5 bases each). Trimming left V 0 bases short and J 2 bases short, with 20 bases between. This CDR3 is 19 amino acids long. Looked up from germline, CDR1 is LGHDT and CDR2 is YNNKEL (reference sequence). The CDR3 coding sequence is TGTGCCAGCAGCCAAGAAGGAGGCCAGGGAAGAGGTTCCAAAAACATTCAGTACTTC. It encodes CASSQEGGQGRGSKNIQYF. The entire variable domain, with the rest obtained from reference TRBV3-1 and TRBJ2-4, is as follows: DTAVSQTPKYLVTQMGNDKSIKCEQNLGHDTMYWYKQDSKKFLKIMFSYNNKELIINETVPNRFSPKSPDKAHLNLHINSLELGDSAVYFCASSQEGGQGRGSKNIQYFGAGTRLSVL.

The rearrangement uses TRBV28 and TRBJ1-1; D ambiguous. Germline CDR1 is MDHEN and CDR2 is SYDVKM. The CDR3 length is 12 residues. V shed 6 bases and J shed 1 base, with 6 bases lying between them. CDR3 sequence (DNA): TGTGCCAGCAGCAAACAGAACACTGAAGCTTTCTTT. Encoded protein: CASSKQNTEAFF.

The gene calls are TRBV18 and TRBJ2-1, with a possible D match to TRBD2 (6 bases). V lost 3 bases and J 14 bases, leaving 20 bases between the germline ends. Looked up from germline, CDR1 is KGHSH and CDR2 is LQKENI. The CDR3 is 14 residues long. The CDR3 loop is CASSPTGTSRVEFF. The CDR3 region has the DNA TGTGCCAGCTCACCGACCGGGACTTCACGGGTGGAGTTCTTC.

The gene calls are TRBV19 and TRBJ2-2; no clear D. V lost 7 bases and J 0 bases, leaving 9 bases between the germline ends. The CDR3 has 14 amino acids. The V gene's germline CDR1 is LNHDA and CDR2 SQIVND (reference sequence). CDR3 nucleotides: TGTGCCAGTACCCTACCGGCGAACACCGGGGAGCTGTTTTTT. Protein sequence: CASTLPANTGELFF.

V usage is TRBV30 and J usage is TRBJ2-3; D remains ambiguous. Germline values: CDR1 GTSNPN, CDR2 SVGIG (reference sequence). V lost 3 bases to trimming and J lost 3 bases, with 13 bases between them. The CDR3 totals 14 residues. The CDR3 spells CAWSGVGRTDTQYF. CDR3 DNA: TGTGCCTGGAGCGGAGTAGGTAGGACAGATACGCAGTATTTT.

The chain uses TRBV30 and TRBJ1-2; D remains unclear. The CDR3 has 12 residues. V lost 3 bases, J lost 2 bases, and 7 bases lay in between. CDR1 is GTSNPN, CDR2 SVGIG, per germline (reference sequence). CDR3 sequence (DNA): TGTGCCTGGAGGCAGGAGAACTATGGCTACACCTTC. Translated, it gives CAWRQENYGYTF.

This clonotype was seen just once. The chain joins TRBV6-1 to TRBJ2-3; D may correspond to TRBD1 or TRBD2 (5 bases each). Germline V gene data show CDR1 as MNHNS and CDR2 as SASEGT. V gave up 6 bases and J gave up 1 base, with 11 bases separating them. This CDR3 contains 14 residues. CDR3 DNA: TGTGCCAGCAGCCTGGGACCCCGCACAGATACGCAGTATTTT. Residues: CASSLGPRTDTQYF.

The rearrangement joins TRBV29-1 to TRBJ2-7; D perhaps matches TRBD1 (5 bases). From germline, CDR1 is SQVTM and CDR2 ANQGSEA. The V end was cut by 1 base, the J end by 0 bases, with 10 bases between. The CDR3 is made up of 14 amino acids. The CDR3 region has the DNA TGCAGCGTTGAAGGTCAGCAGGGCTCCTACGAGCAGTACTTC. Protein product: CSVEGQQGSYEQYF.